This T cell receptor (beta chain) was obtained from a study of beta chain features in type 1 diabetes. In the study overall: Investigators examined 107,917,701 sorted cells across all samples. General study findings and limits: In the patient group, naive, central memory and Treg TCRB repertoires seemed more alike than in the healthy donor group. Researchers cautioned that cDNA sequencing could over-represent cells with high TCR expression.

This CDR3 region has 13 residues. Trimming left V 4 bases short and J 7 bases short, with 12 bases between. Per the germline V gene, CDR1 is SGHRS and CDR2 is YFSETQ. The isolated RNA, all of it, was reverse transcribed, so expressed TCRB transcripts were what got sequenced. Some clones are missing from TCRdb's copy, which holds only in-frame ones; the method was immunoSEQ multiplex PCR. The sample consists of about half a million clones, approximately 30% of them appearing once. Comments on this clone: Its antigen is undetermined.

The TCR was taken from a man younger than 35 in good health. Sequencing input: naive CD4+ T cells from blood. The chain combines TRBV5-1 with TRBJ2-1; no clear D. The CDR3 sequence is CASSLLSRNEQFF. CDR3 sequence (DNA): TGCGCCAGCAGCCTCTTGAGTCGGAATGAGCAGTTCTTC. Full variable domain (remainder filled in from reference TRBV5-1 and TRBJ2-1): KAGVTQTPRYLIKTRGQQVTLSCSPISGHRSVSWYQQTPGQGLQFLFEYFSETQRNKGNFPGRFSGRQFSNSRSEMNVSTLELGDSALYLCASSLLSRNEQFFGPGTRLTVL.